These 18 T cell receptor beta chains came from one sample sequenced in a study of CD8+ T cells in alopecia areata listed by TCRdb under 2018. Libraries were built with the immunoSEQ multiplex PCR assay. For TCR sequencing, RNA was extracted from every sample and reverse transcribed into cDNA to serve as template. Drawn from immuneACCESS, this table holds only the in-frame rearrangements with V and J called that TCRdb kept. Clones are partly lost; checked studies trace under half to an unresolved V gene and leave the rest unexplained. In all, the sample holds some 110,000 clones, and 55% to 80% of those were seen once. Approximately 3% of the sample is taken by the ten largest. Input material: CD4+ T cells sorted from blood. These receptors were collected from a human donor in good health.

The gene calls are TRBV11-1 and TRBJ1-2; D unclear. CDR1 SGHAT and CDR2 FQDESV come from the germline V gene (reference sequence). V was shortened by 5 bases and J by 3 bases, with 13 bases between the two germline ends. The CDR3 is 14 residues long. The CDR3 sequence is CASSPRLSDYGYTF. The CDR3 nucleotides are TGTGCCAGCAGCCCTCGGTTAAGCGACTATGGCTACACCTTC.

The chain combines TRBV5-1 with TRBJ2-1; no clear D gene. V dropped 7 bases and J dropped 4 bases, with 15 bases sitting between them. Germline V lookup: CDR1 SGHRS, CDR2 YFSETQ. This CDR3 has 14 residues. The CDR3 region is CASGPFNGYNEQFF. CDR3 sequence (DNA): TGCGCCAGCGGACCTTTCAACGGGTACAATGAGCAGTTCTTC.

The V and J genes are TRBV29-1 and TRBJ1-2; TRBD1 is a possible D gene (6 bases). Trimming stripped 0 bases from V and 0 bases from J, with 20 bases between. The CDR3 extends over 18 amino acids. The germline V gene encodes CDR1 SQVTM and CDR2 ANQGSEA. The CDR3 nucleotides read TGCAGCGTTGAAGATGGATCTACCCCAAGGGGGACTAACTATGGCTACACCTTC. Translating gives CSVEDGSTPRGTNYGYTF.

V is TRBV5-6 and J is TRBJ2-3; tentatively, D is TRBD2 (7 bases). Germline CDR1 reads SGHDT; CDR2 reads YYEEEE. The V end was cut by 6 bases, the J end by 5 bases, with 19 bases between. The CDR3 has 15 amino acids. In DNA form, the CDR3 reads TGTGCCAGCATCCTGCAAGGGGGAGGGGAAGATACGCAGTATTTT. This translates into CASILQGGGEDTQYF.

The chain is built from TRBV30 and TRBJ2-1; D is perhaps TRBD2 (6 bases). V shed 2 bases and J shed 2 bases, with 10 bases lying between them. CDR1 and CDR2 (germline): GTSNPN, SVGIG (reference sequence). The CDR3 has 14 residues. The CDR3: CAWSTQRAYNEQFF. The CDR3 DNA reads as TGTGCCTGGAGTACGCAGCGGGCCTACAATGAGCAGTTCTTC.

Only one count was recorded for this clone. This chain joins TRBV29-1 and TRBJ2-7; 8 bases line up with TRBD1. V was pared by 7 bases and J by 1 base, with 3 bases of the junction left unmatched. Germline CDR1 SQVTM, CDR2 ANQGSEA. This CDR3 comprises 12 residues. CDR3 sequence (DNA): TGCAGCGGCGGGACAGGATCCTACGAGCAGTACTTC. Its translation: CSGGTGSYEQYF.

This chain joins TRBV2 and TRBJ1-4, with D possibly TRBD1 on 5 matching bases. CDR3 length: 13 amino acids. Trimming stripped 7 bases from V and 11 bases from J, with 17 bases between. From germline, CDR1 is SNHLY and CDR2 FYNNEI. Here the CDR3 reads CASTLWHGDKLFF. CDR3 sequence (DNA): TGTGCCAGCACCCTATGGCATGGGGACAAACTGTTTTTT.

This chain's CDR3 is CAISASGQTYEQYF. The CDR3, as DNA: TGTGCCATCAGCGCGTCCGGACAGACCTACGAGCAGTACTTC. The J gene is TRBJ2-7, the V gene TRBV10-3; weak D call: TRBD1 (6 bases). Deletions cut 6 bases from V and 2 bases from J, with 14 bases between. The germline gives CDR1 ENHRY, CDR2 SYGVKD. The CDR3 contains 14 residues.

This chain links TRBV11-2 with TRBJ2-5, with D hard to call. The CDR3 is 13 residues long. Germline V gives CDR1 SGHAT, CDR2 FQNNGV. V shed 6 bases and J shed 4 bases, with 12 bases lying between them. CDR3 coding DNA: TGTGCCAGCAGTTCCGATAGAGGAGAGACCCAGTACTTC. Encoded protein: CASSSDRGETQYF.

This chain joins TRBV14 and TRBJ2-1; D perhaps matches TRBD2 (5 bases). Looked up from germline, CDR1 is SGHDN and CDR2 is FVKESK. The CDR3 runs to 13 residues. Trimming removed 0 bases at V and 12 bases at J, with 12 bases between. DNA for the CDR3: TGTGCCAGCAGCCAAGATAGGTGGGGAGTGCAGTTCTTC. Encoded protein: CASSQDRWGVQFF.

The chain joins TRBV6-4 to TRBJ1-1, with D uncertain. Between the trimmed V and J ends, which lost 6 bases and 4 bases, there was a span of 18 bases. The CDR3 totals 15 residues. Germline lookup yields CDR1 MRHNA and CDR2 SNTAGT. DNA of the CDR3: TGTGCCAGCAGCCCCACGACACGGGTGGGCACTGAAGCTTTCTTT. Its protein is CASSPTTRVGTEAFF.

The chain combines TRBV10-1 with TRBJ2-7, with D hard to call. V was clipped by 0 bases and J by 6 bases, with 3 bases between them. CDR1 is WNHNN and CDR2 is SYGVQD in the germline V gene (reference sequence). The CDR3 consists of 11 residues. The CDR3 region is CASSESGEQYF. The DNA of the CDR3 is TGCGCCAGCAGTGAGTCAGGCGAGCAGTACTTC.

This chain links TRBV10-3 with TRBJ2-7; no definite D call. CDR3 length equals 14 residues. Trimming pared 3 bases from V and 7 bases from J, leaving 16 bases between. Germline V gene data show CDR1 as ENHRY and CDR2 as SYGVKD. The CDR3 region is CAISDFLHGWEQYF. For the CDR3, the DNA is TGTGCCATCAGTGACTTCCTTCATGGCTGGGAGCAGTACTTC.

This clone was seen a handful of times. The rearrangement uses TRBV9 and TRBJ2-6, with unresolved D. CDR3 length equals 15 residues. Germline CDR1 SGDLS, CDR2 YYNGEE. V was trimmed by 6 bases and J by 0 bases, leaving 10 bases between them. For the CDR3, the DNA is TGTGCCAGCACCGCCCTAAGCTCTGGGGCCAACGTCCTGACTTTC. It is translated as CASTALSSGANVLTF.

This clone was recorded a few times. The V and J genes are TRBV6-6 and TRBJ2-3; 7 positions agree with TRBD1. Per the germline V gene, CDR1 is MNHNY and CDR2 is SVGAGI (reference sequence). The CDR3 extends over 15 amino acids. J was trimmed by 1 base and V by 6 bases; bases with no gene match: 7. The CDR3 loop is CASRVTGAGTDTQYF. Here the CDR3 DNA reads TGTGCCAGCAGGGTTACAGGGGCCGGCACAGATACGCAGTATTTT.

The rearrangement joins TRBV27 to TRBJ1-4; no clear D gene. In germline, CDR1 is MNHEY, CDR2 SMNVEV (reference sequence). CDR3 length: 14 residues. V was pared by 5 bases and J by 8 bases, with 15 bases between. This CDR3 reads CASSLLTDREKLFF. The CDR3 DNA is TGTGCCAGCAGTCTATTGACCGACCGGGAAAAACTGTTTTTT.

This clone was counted between two and nine times. This chain links TRBV10-2 with TRBJ2-7, with TRBD1 matching 8 bases. Unmatched junction bases numbered 13, after V lost 6 bases and J lost 6 bases. Germline V CDR1 and CDR2: WSHSY, SAAADI. This CDR3 contains 15 residues. The DNA for the CDR3 is TGCGCCAGCAGCCCAGCCCCGGACAGGGCCGGCGAGCAGTACTTC. Its protein product is CASSPAPDRAGEQYF.

This clone was counted only a few times. The V gene is TRBV19, the J gene TRBJ2-7; D might be TRBD2 (6 bases). Germline V gene sequence: CDR1 LNHDA, CDR2 SQIVND (reference sequence). The ends were cut back, 3 bases at V and 3 bases at J, with 12 bases in the middle. The CDR3 is 14 amino acids. The DNA for the CDR3 is TGTGCCAGTAGTATGGGGGGTACGGTCTACGAGCAGTACTTC. Protein: CASSMGGTVYEQYF. Looking up the rest from reference TRBV19 and TRBJ2-7 gives the full variable domain: DGGITQSPKYLFRKEGQNVTLSCEQNLNHDAMYWYRQDPGQGLRLIYYSQIVNDFQKGDIAEGYSVSREKKESFPLTVTSAQKNPTAFYLCASSMGGTVYEQYFGPGTRLTVT.